A single sample gave rise to the 24 T cell receptor beta chains below, sequenced in a study of blood T cell repertoires in COVID-19. The data were produced by immunoSEQ multiplex PCR, yet TCRdb's version contains in-frame clones alone and is incomplete. The sample carries 20,000 to 30,000 clones, around 94% recorded once. The material sequenced was peripheral blood. The source is a human donor in a cohort sampled during active COVID-19.

The chain carries TRBV4-3 and TRBJ1-2; D might be TRBD1 (5 bases). Germline CDR1 reads LGHNA; CDR2 reads YSLEER. CDR3 length: 15 residues. The V end was cut by 4 bases, the J end by 8 bases, with 20 bases between. This CDR3 is CASSPSLGLPAGYTF. In DNA form, the CDR3 reads TGCGCCAGCAGCCCATCGCTGGGACTCCCCGCCGGCTACACCTTC.

The CDR3 loop reads CASSHTPTSGQETQYF. CDR3 bases: TGTGCCAGCAGCCATACCCCCACTAGCGGCCAAGAGACCCAGTACTTC. The chain joins TRBV7-8 to TRBJ2-5; 8 bases align to TRBD2. The CDR3 has 16 amino acids. J gave up 1 base and V 5 bases, and 9 bases lay outside the gene matches. Germline assignment: CDR1 SGHVS and CDR2 FQNEAQ. Variable domain in full (rest from reference TRBV7-8 and TRBJ2-5): GAGVSQSPRYKVAKRGQDVALRCDPISGHVSLFWYQQALGQGPEFLTYFQNEAQLDKSGLPSDRFFAERPEGSVSTLKIQRTQQEDSAVYLCASSHTPTSGQETQYFGPGTRLLVL.

This clone was seen once. V and J are TRBV6-5 and TRBJ1-1; 9 bases fit TRBD1. The CDR3 spans 15 residues. V lost 6 bases and J lost 1; bases outside the gene matches: 6. Germline CDR1 MNHEY, CDR2 SVGAGI. The CDR3 region has the DNA TGTGCCAGCAGAGCCACAGGGGGCGGGAACACTGAAGCTTTCTTT. Its protein is CASRATGGGNTEAFF.

V gene TRBV7-9 combines with J gene TRBJ2-5; 10 positions agree with TRBD1. The CDR3 extends over 14 amino acids. V dropped 3 bases and J dropped 5; count of bases not matched to a gene: 3. The germline CDR1 and CDR2 sequences are SEHNR and FQNEAQ (reference sequence). The chain's CDR3 is CASSLAGQGETQYF. The CDR3 bases are TGTGCCAGCAGCTTGGCGGGACAGGGGGAGACCCAGTACTTC.

The chain is built from TRBV29-1 and TRBJ1-2; unclear D gene. Germline V lookup: CDR1 SQVTM, CDR2 ANQGSEA. This CDR3 is 11 amino acids long. Trimming left V 3 bases short and J 7 bases short, with 9 bases between. The DNA of the CDR3 is TGCAGCGTTGACCCCCTGCGTGGCTACACCTTC. Its protein product is CSVDPLRGYTF.

This clone was seen only once. V usage is TRBV6-5 and J usage is TRBJ2-3; the match to TRBD2 covers 9 bases. Trimming at V came to 8 bases and at J to 1 base, leaving 7 bases not matched to a gene. The CDR3 is 15 residues long. Germline values: CDR1 MNHEY, CDR2 SVGAGI. The CDR3 DNA follows: TGTGCCAGCCGCCTGTTAGCGGGGGGCACAGATACGCAGTATTTT. Protein product: CASRLLAGGTDTQYF.

V gene TRBV7-9 combines with J gene TRBJ2-1, with 8 nucleotides matching TRBD1. The CDR3 is 14 amino acids. Germline loops: CDR1 SEHNR, CDR2 FQNEAQ (reference sequence). The V and J ends lost 5 bases and 7 bases, in that order; junction bases with no gene match: 7. CDR3 coding DNA: TGTGCCAGCAGCCCCGACAGGGGCACGAATGAGCAGTTCTTC. Its translation is CASSPDRGTNEQFF.

This clone has a single count. V is TRBV12-3 or TRBV12-4 and J is TRBJ2-7; 10 bases align to TRBD2. The length of the CDR3 is 13 residues. After removal of 3 bases from V and 7 bases from J, the junction contained 3 bases not matched to a gene. The DNA for the CDR3 is TGTGCCAGCAGTTTCCTAGCGGGAGTTGAGCAGTACTTC. The encoded protein is CASSFLAGVEQYF.

The chain carries TRBV14 and TRBJ2-5; a possible D gene is TRBD1 (5 bases). CDR3 size: 15 residues. The germline V and J ends were trimmed by 4 bases and 4 bases, with 16 bases remaining between them. Germline CDR1 SGHDN, CDR2 FVKESK. The CDR3 DNA sequence: TGTGCCAGCAGCCCGCCCTTGGGGCACACAGAGACCCAGTACTTC. As protein: CASSPPLGHTETQYF. The entire variable domain, with the rest obtained from reference TRBV14 and TRBJ2-5, is as follows: EAGVTQFPSHSVIEKGQTVTLRCDPISGHDNLYWYRRVMGKEIKFLLHFVKESKQDESGMPNNRFLAERTGGTYSTLKVQPAELEDSGVYFCASSPPLGHTETQYFGPGTRLLVL.

This clone was seen a few times. The chain employs TRBV27 and TRBJ1-6; D perhaps matches TRBD1 (5 bases). Germline values: CDR1 MNHEY, CDR2 SMNVEV (reference sequence). The CDR3 sequence is 15 residues long. With 2 bases removed from V and 10 bases from J, the gap between germline ends came to 15 bases. CDR3 region: CASSLEFQGNSPLHF. CDR3 nucleotide sequence: TGTGCCAGCAGTTTAGAGTTCCAGGGAAACTCACCCCTCCACTTT.

This clone was seen once. CDR3 region: CASSQEGQGIGGELFF. The DNA for the CDR3 is TGCGCCAGCAGCCAAGAGGGACAGGGAATTGGCGGGGAGCTGTTTTTT. The chain is built from TRBV4-3 and TRBJ2-2, with 9 bases identical to TRBD1. The CDR3 is made up of 16 amino acids. The trim removed 0 bases at V and 7 bases at J, leaving 6 bases unmatched. CDR1 is LGHNA, CDR2 YSLEER, per germline.

The chain combines TRBV2 with TRBJ1-6; D ambiguous. The CDR3 is 14 residues long. Trimming shortened V by 2 bases and J by 6 bases, and 8 bases separated the two germline ends. The germline CDR1 and CDR2 sequences are SNHLY and FYNNEI. The CDR3 region is CASSEQVTNSPLHF. The CDR3 bases are TGTGCCAGCAGTGAACAGGTGACTAATTCACCCCTCCACTTT.

V usage is TRBV5-1 and J usage is TRBJ1-1; 7 bases match TRBD1. Germline assignment: CDR1 SGHRS and CDR2 YFSETQ. The ends lost 4 bases at V and 3 bases at J; junction bases unmatched: 9. This CDR3 contains 15 residues. The CDR3 nucleotides read TGCGCCAGCAGCGACTGGGACAGACGGGACACTGAAGCTTTCTTT. Its protein is CASSDWDRRDTEAFF.

This clone showed up just once. This chain joins TRBV5-6 and TRBJ1-4; 10 nucleotides line up with TRBD1. V shed 4 bases, J shed 6 bases, and the junction held 6 bases outside the gene matches. CDR1 and CDR2 from the germline V gene are SGHDT and YYEEEE. The CDR3 sequence is 15 residues long. The CDR3 loop is CASSGGTGADEKLFF. The CDR3 DNA is TGTGCCAGCAGCGGGGGGACAGGGGCGGATGAAAAACTGTTTTTT.

V gene TRBV9 combines with J gene TRBJ1-5; TRBD1 matches at 8 bases. Germline CDR1 is SGDLS and CDR2 is YYNGEE. Trimming cost V 0 bases and J 7 bases; bases outside gene matches: 6. CDR3 length equals 15 residues. The CDR3 sequence: CASSVDGQGEQPQHF. CDR3 DNA: TGTGCCAGCAGCGTAGACGGACAGGGCGAGCAGCCCCAGCATTTT.

The V and J genes are TRBV18 and TRBJ2-3, with 12 bases aligning to TRBD1. CDR1 is KGHSH and CDR2 is LQKENI in the germline V gene. Unmatched junction bases numbered 9, after V lost 3 bases and J lost 5 bases. There are 17 residues in the CDR3. The CDR3 is CASSPLTGTGGEDTQYF. In DNA, the CDR3 is TGTGCCAGCTCACCGCTGACCGGGACAGGGGGCGAAGATACGCAGTATTTT.

V and J are TRBV6-2 or TRBV6-3 and TRBJ2-2; 10 bases match TRBD2. The length of the CDR3 is 15 residues. Germline V lookup: CDR1 MNHEY, CDR2 SVGEGT. V lost 4 bases to trimming and J lost 4 bases; unmatched junction nucleotides: 3. The CDR3 protein is CASSWLAGGTGELFF. CDR3 bases: TGTGCCAGCAGTTGGTTAGCGGGAGGCACCGGGGAGCTGTTTTTT.

V gene TRBV28 combines with J gene TRBJ1-4; weak D call: TRBD1 (5 bases). V lost 2 bases, J lost 0 bases, and 10 bases lay in between. The CDR3 has 16 residues. The V gene's germline CDR1 is MDHEN and CDR2 SYDVKM. The CDR3 DNA reads as TGTGCCAGCAGTTTAGACAGTGCTGCAACTAATGAAAAACTGTTTTTT. Residues: CASSLDSAATNEKLFF.

The chain employs TRBV3-1 (or the pseudogene TRBV3-2) and TRBJ1-5; D perhaps matches TRBD1 (5 bases). There are 18 residues in the CDR3. V was trimmed by 5 bases and J by 0 bases, leaving 20 bases between them. Germline V gene data show CDR1 as LGHDT and CDR2 as YNNKEL (reference sequence). The CDR3 sequence: CASSSLRQYLYSNQPQHF. CDR3 DNA sequence: TGTGCCAGCAGCTCGCTACGACAGTACCTTTATAGCAATCAGCCCCAGCATTTT.

The DNA of the CDR3 is TGTGCCTGGAGTGGACAGGTTATGAACACTGAAGCTTTCTTT. It yields the protein CAWSGQVMNTEAFF. V is TRBV30 and J is TRBJ1-1, with a weak D call TRBD1 (6 bases). With 1 base removed from V and 0 bases from J, the gap between germline ends came to 9 bases. The germline CDR1 and CDR2 sequences are GTSNPN and SVGIG (reference sequence). The CDR3 loop spans 14 amino acids.

This clone was picked up one time. The gene calls are TRBV11-2 and TRBJ2-7; 9 bases fit TRBD1. CDR1 is SGHAT, CDR2 FQNNGV, per germline. After removal of 5 bases from V and 7 bases from J, the junction contained 15 bases not matched to a gene. This CDR3 comprises 16 residues. The CDR3: CASSGSWRDRAREQYF. The CDR3 DNA sequence: TGTGCCAGCAGCGGATCGTGGCGGGACAGGGCGAGGGAGCAGTACTTC.

The chain has TRBV29-1 and TRBJ1-3; 9 positions agree with TRBD1. Per the germline V gene, CDR1 is SQVTM and CDR2 is ANQGSEA. This CDR3 has 14 residues. V was pared by 6 bases and J by 3 bases, with 6 bases of the junction left unmatched. This chain's CDR3 is CSVEQGAVGNTIYF. The CDR3, as DNA: TGCAGCGTGGAACAGGGGGCAGTTGGAAACACCATATATTTT.

The chain joins TRBV4-2 to TRBJ2-2; 14 positions match TRBD2. V shed 0 bases and J 2 bases; nucleotides not matched to a gene: 8. Germline assignment: CDR1 LGHNA and CDR2 YNFKEQ. This CDR3 has 20 residues. The CDR3 reads CASSQEGKGTSGRNTGELFF. CDR3 bases: TGTGCCAGCAGCCAAGAGGGAAAGGGGACTAGCGGGAGAAACACCGGGGAGCTGTTTTTT.

The chain employs TRBV11-3 and TRBJ2-1, with 7 positions matching TRBD2. The germline gives CDR1 SGHNT, CDR2 YENEEA. CDR3 length: 14 amino acids. V shed 4 bases, J shed 3 bases, and the junction held 3 bases outside the gene matches. The DNA of the CDR3 is TGTGCCAGCAGCTCGCGGACTAGCTACAATGAGCAGTTCTTC. Translating it yields CASSSRTSYNEQFF.